The T cell receptor beta chain described here comes from a study of cytomegalovirus exposure and HLA in healthy donors. Whole-study results and caveats: Researchers catalogued about 150 TCR beta chains as cytomegalovirus-associated. A prior analysis recorded that most TCR beta V segments were productive about 87% or about 30% of the time. With later analysis, a missense DCLRE1C variant became linked to TCR beta V- and J-gene trimming.

This PCR relied on a set of 60 Vbeta primers and 13 Jbeta primers. Sequenced by immunoSEQ multiplex PCR; TCRdb stores in-frame clones only, minus some. The table records roughly 160,000 clones, roughly 80% of them present only once. Germline CDR1 MNHNY, CDR2 SVGAGI (reference sequence). This CDR3 has 15 amino acids. Trimming removed 2 bases from V and 1 base from J; junction bases left unmatched: 2. Turning to this clone: Its antigen is still unknown.

Sequencing used PBMCs. The clonotype originates from a man aged 30-40 years in good health and CMV-seronegative. The chain joins TRBV6-6 to TRBJ1-5; TRBD1 matches at 7 bases. The CDR3 is CASSYPTGSNQPQHF. DNA of the CDR3: TGTGCCAGCAGTTACCCGACAGGGAGCAATCAGCCCCAGCATTTT.